These 19 T cell receptor beta chains were sequenced from one sample in a study of blood T cells in healthy people across ages. PCR was performed a second time for about 7 to 12 cycles using a sample-barcoded 5' primer and a J-beta primer mix. TCRdb re-derived calls from the 5' RACE reads in MiXCR, one entry per CDR3 protein. The table records 1.5 million to 2 million distinct CDR3 sequences, less than 50% of them present only once. What was sequenced was blood. All receptors come from a woman aged 40 to 49 in good health.

V is TRBV10-3 and J is TRBJ1-1; TRBD1 might be the D (6 bases). Germline CDR1 is ENHRY and CDR2 is SYGVKD. The CDR3 length is 14 residues. V lost 9 bases and J lost 1, with 15 bases in between. In DNA form, the CDR3 reads TGTGCCATAAGAGGGGGGCAGACGAACACTGAAGCTTTCTTT. Its translation is CAIRGGQTNTEAFF.

The chain uses TRBV5-1 and TRBJ1-1; 9 bases map to TRBD1. There are 16 residues in the CDR3. CDR1 SGHRS and CDR2 YFSETQ come from the germline V gene. V was pared by 4 bases and J by 0 bases, with 7 bases of the junction left unmatched. The CDR3 DNA reads as TGCGCCAGCAGCCCTCCGGGACAGGGTTTGAACACTGAAGCTTTCTTT. It yields the protein CASSPPGQGLNTEAFF.

V is TRBV7-2 and J is TRBJ1-1; D not certain. The germline V gene encodes CDR1 SGHTA and CDR2 FQGNSA. The CDR3 consists of 13 residues. V was shortened by 5 bases and J by 1 base, with 8 bases between the two germline ends. The CDR3 spells CASSPQKNTEAFF. The CDR3, as DNA: TGTGCCAGCAGCCCCCAGAAGAACACTGAAGCTTTCTTT. The full variable domain, rest sourced from reference TRBV7-2 and TRBJ1-1, is GAGVSQSPSNKVTEKGKDVELRCDPISGHTALYWYRQSLGQGLEFLIYFQGNSAPDKSGLPSDRFSAERTGGSVSTLTIQRTQQEDSAVYLCASSPQKNTEAFFGQGTRLTVV.

This clonotype is a singleton in its sample. This rearrangement joins TRBV24-1 to TRBJ2-4, with D possibly being TRBD1 (5 bases). The V end lost 2 bases, the J end lost 13 bases, and 17 bases lay between the germline ends. The CDR3 consists of 14 residues. Germline CDR1 is KGHDR and CDR2 is SFDVKD. CDR3: CATSDSDKKEAQYF. The CDR3 region has the DNA TGTGCCACCAGTGATTCGGACAAAAAAGAGGCCCAGTACTTC.

This clonotype was seen more than once but under ten times. The chain couples TRBV6-5 to TRBJ2-3; 7 nucleotides align to TRBD2. Looked up from germline, CDR1 is MNHEY and CDR2 is SVGAGI. The CDR3 has 15 residues. Losses at the gene ends were 4 bases for V and 4 bases for J; bases not matched to a gene: 8. CDR3 in amino acids: CASSLGPGGADTQYF. The CDR3 bases are TGTGCCAGCAGTTTAGGGCCTGGGGGGGCAGATACGCAGTATTTT.

The V gene is TRBV2, the J gene TRBJ1-2, with no clear D. CDR3 size: 15 residues. Trimming left V 6 bases short and J 4 bases short, with 18 bases between. The germline gives CDR1 SNHLY, CDR2 FYNNEI. CDR3 region: CASRERPPGAYGYTF. DNA of the CDR3: TGTGCCAGCAGGGAAAGGCCGCCGGGTGCCTATGGCTACACCTTC.

The J gene is TRBJ2-7, the V gene TRBV20-1; a possible D gene is TRBD2 (6 bases). Trimming cost V 5 bases and J 2 bases, with 10 bases left between them. Germline CDR1 is DFQATT and CDR2 is SNEGSKA (reference sequence). This CDR3 has 12 residues. CDR3 sequence (DNA): TGCAGTGCTCAAGGAGGGCCCTACGAGCAGTACTTC. This gives the protein CSAQGGPYEQYF.

This rearrangement joins TRBV7-2 to TRBJ2-7; 11 nucleotides match TRBD1. The CDR3 contains 16 residues. Germline CDR1 reads SGHTA; CDR2 reads FQGNSA. V trimming: 11 bases; J trimming: 0 bases; junction bases outside the gene matches: 12. The CDR3 protein is CACEPDRGLSSYEQYF. The DNA for the CDR3 is TGTGCCTGCGAACCGGACAGGGGGCTAAGCTCCTACGAGCAGTACTTC.

The J gene is TRBJ2-1, the V gene TRBV12-3 or TRBV12-4, with TRBD2 identical over 8 bases. With 6 bases clipped from V and 7 bases from J, the junction kept 8 bases outside the gene matches. The CDR3 contains 14 residues. The CDR3 DNA follows: TGTGCCAGCAGACCCGGGACTAGTGTAAATGAGCAGTTCTTC. It translates to CASRPGTSVNEQFF.

This chain links TRBV6-5 with TRBJ2-5, with a tentative D call TRBD1 (5 bases). The CDR3 covers 14 residues. Germline CDR1 MNHEY, CDR2 SVGAGI. Deletions cut 2 bases from V and 3 bases from J, with 10 bases between. The CDR3 sequence: CASSYARAEETQYF. The DNA of the CDR3 is TGTGCCAGCAGTTACGCCAGGGCTGAAGAGACCCAGTACTTC.

The V gene is TRBV28, the J gene TRBJ2-7; 12 nucleotides align to TRBD1. CDR3 length: 16 amino acids. J lost 5 bases, V lost 7 bases, and 12 bases had no gene match. Germline V CDR1 and CDR2: MDHEN, SYDVKM. CDR3 sequence: CASNRRAGQGANEQYF. The CDR3 coding sequence is TGTGCCAGCAACCGTAGGGCGGGACAGGGGGCAAACGAGCAGTACTTC. The full variable domain, in which reference TRBV28 and TRBJ2-7 provide the parts outside the CDR3, is DVKVTQSSRYLVKRTGEKVFLECVQDMDHENMFWYRQDPGLGLRLIYFSYDVKMKEKGDIPEGYSVSREKKERFSLILESASTNQTSMYLCASNRRAGQGANEQYFGPGTRLTVT.

This clonotype was recorded a few times. The J gene is TRBJ1-1, the V gene TRBV6-1; 10 nucleotides agree with TRBD1. Germline V gene sequence: CDR1 MNHNS, CDR2 SASEGT. J lost 4 bases, V lost 4 bases, and 18 bases had no gene match. The CDR3 is 19 amino acids. The CDR3, as DNA: TGTGCCAGCAGTGTTCCGGGACAGGGGCTACAAGGGGTTGGCACTGAAGCTTTCTTT. Protein product: CASSVPGQGLQGVGTEAFF.

J is TRBJ1-1 and V is TRBV28; 8 bases agree with TRBD1. This CDR3 region has 15 residues. The junction had 15 bases not matched to a gene; V was cut back by 4 bases and J by 11 bases. The germline V gene has CDR1 MDHEN and CDR2 SYDVKM. The DNA for the CDR3 is TGTGCCAGCAGTTCATCAGGGGGCATCTTGTTAATGGCTTTCTTT. It yields the protein CASSSSGGILLMAFF.

The genes are TRBV23-1 and TRBJ1-5; 7 bases are a match to TRBD1. TRBV23-1 is filed as an ORF, its function uncertain. This CDR3 comprises 17 residues. The V and J ends lost 4 bases and 4 bases, in that order; junction bases with no gene match: 13. This chain's CDR3 is CASSLPFVGGTNQPQHF. CDR3 sequence (DNA): TGCGCCAGCAGTCTCCCTTTCGTAGGGGGCACAAATCAGCCCCAGCATTTT.

J is TRBJ2-3 and V is TRBV11-2; TRBD2 matches at 16 bases. Germline CDR1 and CDR2: SGHAT and FQNNGV. J was trimmed by 5 bases and V by 5 bases; bases with no gene match: 7. This CDR3 contains 17 residues. CDR3 protein: CASSRGTSGGARDTQYF. Here the CDR3 DNA reads TGTGCCAGCAGCCGCGGGACTAGCGGGGGGGCCCGAGATACGCAGTATTTT.

This clonotype was picked up a small number of times. The chain employs TRBV29-1 and TRBJ2-5; D could derive from TRBD1 or TRBD2 (6 bases each). CDR3 length: 13 residues. V lost 2 bases to trimming and J lost 5 bases, with 12 bases between them. Per germline, CDR1 SQVTM and CDR2 ANQGSEA. The CDR3 nucleotides read TGCAGCGTTGAACGGGGGCTGGTGGAGACCCAGTACTTC. This sequence encodes CSVERGLVETQYF.

The chain combines TRBV7-2 with TRBJ2-1; D gene uncertain. Trimming removed 0 bases at V and 8 bases at J, with 8 bases between. CDR1 and CDR2 from the germline V gene are SGHTA and FQGNSA. This CDR3 is built from 13 residues. This chain's CDR3 is CASSLAPWDEQFF. CDR3 sequence (DNA): TGTGCCAGCAGCTTAGCCCCCTGGGATGAGCAGTTCTTC.

This clonotype was picked up one time. V gene TRBV20-1 combines with J gene TRBJ2-1, with D possibly matching TRBD1 (6 bases). Germline V gene lookup returns CDR1 DFQATT and CDR2 SNEGSKA (reference sequence). The ends were cut back, 3 bases at V and 0 bases at J, with 9 bases in the middle. The CDR3 has 14 residues. CDR3 region: CSASIGGSYNEQFF. CDR3 DNA: TGCAGTGCTAGTATAGGGGGCTCCTACAATGAGCAGTTCTTC.

This clonotype was counted a few times. The genes are TRBV6-1 and TRBJ2-7; D uncertain. CDR1 and CDR2 (germline): MNHNS, SASEGT. The length of the CDR3 is 14 residues. V was pared by 1 base and J by 3 bases, with 10 bases between. CDR3 in DNA: TGTGCCAGCAGTGAAGTCAACTTAGGCTACGAGCAGTACTTC. It yields the protein CASSEVNLGYEQYF.